This TCR beta chain stems from a study of blood T cell repertoires in COVID-19. Study-level background: Samples taken during acute and convalescent COVID-19 were collected in the United States, Italy and Spain.

Individuals drawn from around 24 US areas were about 18 to 95 years old. Grouping used clinical history reported by participants in a survey and questionnaire. Two consecutive negative NP/OP PCR tests, clearance, or resolved symptoms defined Cohort 3 recovery. The protocol was immunoSEQ multiplex PCR, while the TCRdb copy is restricted to in-frame clones and leaves out a portion. Of about 140,000 clones listed, 87% were seen once; the top ten hold roughly 10%. Looked up from germline, CDR1 is LGHNA and CDR2 is YNFKEQ. CDR3 size: 18 residues. V lost 6 bases to trimming and J lost 3 bases; unmatched junction nucleotides: 17.

Sequencing was done on a sample of PBMCs or T cells enriched from blood (not recorded which). This chain connects TRBV4-2 to TRBJ2-4; 7 positions agree with TRBD1. The TCR sequence derives from a man aged 60-69 years who had recovered from COVID-19. CDR3 DNA: TGTGCCAGCAGTCAAAAGCCTCGGGACAGTTCGGGCAAAAACATTCAGTACTTC. It specifies CASSQKPRDSSGKNIQYF.